Each of the 24 T cell receptor beta chains below was sequenced from the same sample in a study of cytomegalovirus exposure and HLA in healthy donors. The study ran its PCR with 60 Vbeta and 13 Jbeta primers. Clones were read by immunoSEQ multiplex PCR, and TCRdb kept only the in-frame ones, dropping some. The repertoire holds about 220,000 clones, with nearly 80% as singletons. The sample comprised PBMCs. The receptors were gathered from a male donor in good health and CMV-seronegative.

The chain carries TRBV28 and TRBJ1-4; TRBD1 might be the D (6 bases). The V and J ends lost 5 bases and 11 bases respectively, with 18 bases between them. Germline V CDR1 and CDR2: MDHEN, SYDVKM. The CDR3 sequence is 14 residues long. The CDR3 sequence is CASSGGTGSAKLFF. CDR3 nucleotides: TGTGCCAGCAGTGGGGGAACAGGGTCCGCGAAACTGTTTTTT.

The CDR3 loop reads CASSLTLSGGALYTEAFF. The CDR3 nucleotides are TGTGCCAGCAGCTTAACTCTGTCAGGGGGCGCTTTGTATACTGAAGCTTTCTTT. The V call is TRBV7-8, the J call TRBJ1-1; 8 bases map to TRBD1. Germline V gives CDR1 SGHVS, CDR2 FQNEAQ. With V trimmed by 2 bases and J by 5 bases, 16 bases remained unmatched. This CDR3 spans 18 amino acids.

This clone was picked up a small number of times. V usage is TRBV4-3 and J usage is TRBJ2-1, with TRBD2 matching over 8 bases. The V gene's germline CDR1 is LGHNA and CDR2 YSLEER. The CDR3 spans 17 residues. The junction had 9 bases not matched to a gene; V was cut back by 0 bases and J by 5 bases. The CDR3 protein is CASSQDTLLAEDNEQFF. CDR3 coding DNA: TGCGCCAGCAGCCAAGATACCCTACTAGCGGAAGACAATGAGCAGTTCTTC.

In nucleotides, the CDR3 is TGTGCCAGCAGCTTGACAGCTATGAACACTGAAGCTTTCTTT. It yields the protein CASSLTAMNTEAFF. The genes are TRBV7-2 and TRBJ1-1, with D possibly being TRBD1 (5 bases). This CDR3 has 14 amino acids. The germline CDR1 and CDR2 sequences are SGHTA and FQGNSA. V shed 3 bases and J shed 0 bases, with 8 bases lying between them.

This clone was detected only a few times. The chain joins TRBV9 to TRBJ2-7; TRBD1 is a possible D gene (6 bases). Trimming cost V 4 bases and J 1 base, with 18 bases left between them. Germline assignment: CDR1 SGDLS and CDR2 YYNGEE. CDR3 length: 16 amino acids. The CDR3 protein is CASSPSGQPFSYEQYF. In DNA, the CDR3 is TGTGCCAGCAGCCCCTCCGGACAGCCTTTTTCCTACGAGCAGTACTTC.

The chain employs TRBV10-3 and TRBJ1-6; TRBD1 agrees at 7 bases. J was trimmed by 8 bases and V by 4 bases; bases with no gene match: 5. Germline CDR1 is ENHRY and CDR2 is SYGVKD. This CDR3 is 14 amino acids long. The CDR3 DNA follows: TGTGCCATCAGTGGACAGGGCGACGATTCACCCCTCCACTTT. Protein sequence: CAISGQGDDSPLHF.

The chain carries TRBV6-1 and TRBJ2-3; 14 nucleotides match TRBD2. Germline CDR1 reads MNHNS; CDR2 reads SASEGT. This CDR3 spans 15 amino acids. Losses at the gene ends were 6 bases for V and 4 bases for J; bases not matched to a gene: 3. CDR3 loop: CASRRTSGGSDTQYF. CDR3 DNA sequence: TGTGCCAGCAGGAGGACTAGCGGGGGGTCAGATACGCAGTATTTT.

The chain joins TRBV27 to TRBJ1-1; D might be TRBD1 (6 bases). The CDR3 extends over 14 amino acids. Per the germline V gene, CDR1 is MNHEY and CDR2 is SMNVEV (reference sequence). V lost 5 bases to trimming and J lost 4 bases, with 14 bases between them. The CDR3 is CASSGGGAATEAFF. CDR3 bases: TGTGCCAGCAGTGGCGGGGGGGCAGCCACTGAAGCTTTCTTT.

Concerning this clone itself: A junction boundary mismatches the germline segment, possibly from a read error. The chain is built from TRBV19 and TRBJ2-1; 7 bases fit TRBD2. The CDR3 extends over 14 amino acids. Germline assignment: CDR1 LNHDA and CDR2 SQIVND (reference sequence). CDR3 sequence reads: CAKTAAGPASIDLF. As DNA, the CDR3 is TGTGCCAAAACGGCAGCGGGACCAGCAAGTATCGACCTCTTC.

The gene calls are TRBV7-2 and TRBJ2-7; 15 bases line up with TRBD2. This CDR3 spans 15 amino acids. Germline values: CDR1 SGHTA, CDR2 FQGNSA. V lost 4 bases, J lost 5 bases, and 3 bases stayed unmatched. CDR3 amino acids: CASSSGLAGGHEQYF. The CDR3 nucleotides read TGTGCCAGCAGCTCGGGACTAGCGGGAGGTCACGAGCAGTACTTC.

V usage is TRBV30 and J usage is TRBJ2-7, with a possible D match to TRBD1 (5 bases). This CDR3 has 13 residues. In germline, CDR1 is GTSNPN, CDR2 SVGIG (reference sequence). Trimming removed 2 bases at V and 2 bases at J, with 10 bases between. In DNA form, the CDR3 reads TGTGCCTGGAGTTTAGGGGCTCCCTACGAGCAGTACTTC. Its translation is CAWSLGAPYEQYF.

V is TRBV27 and J is TRBJ2-7; D is possibly TRBD1 (5 bases). The CDR3 spans 13 residues. Trimming left V 6 bases short and J 3 bases short, with 12 bases between. Germline V lookup: CDR1 MNHEY, CDR2 SMNVEV (reference sequence). CDR3 sequence reads: CASSSTEIYEQYF. The DNA for the CDR3 is TGTGCCAGCAGCTCGACAGAAATCTACGAGCAGTACTTC.

The J gene is TRBJ2-3, the V gene TRBV9; 8 bases match TRBD2. The CDR3 covers 16 residues. J gave up 4 bases and V 4 bases, and 11 bases lay outside the gene matches. Germline V gives CDR1 SGDLS, CDR2 YYNGEE. CDR3 residues: CASSHDRGGPPDTQYF. The CDR3 nucleotides are TGTGCCAGCAGCCACGACCGGGGGGGGCCCCCAGATACGCAGTATTTT.

This sequence joins TRBV13 and TRBJ2-5; 7 nucleotides match TRBD1. Matching the DNA end better, TRBJ2-7 makes the J call doubtful. CDR1 and CDR2 from the germline V gene are PRHDT and FYEKMQ (reference sequence). The CDR3 runs 15 residues. The chain's CDR3 is CASTLGQRSSYEQYF. CDR3 in DNA: TGTGCCAGCACCCTGGGACAGCGAAGCTCCTACGAGCAGTACTTC.

The rearrangement uses TRBV14 and TRBJ2-1, with TRBD2 as a possible D gene (6 bases). Germline lookup yields CDR1 SGHDN and CDR2 FVKESK. The CDR3 loop spans 17 amino acids. V dropped 0 bases and J dropped 0 bases, with 12 bases sitting between them. CDR3 residues: CASSQDPPSASYNEQFF. In DNA form, the CDR3 reads TGTGCCAGCAGCCAAGATCCCCCTAGCGCCTCCTACAATGAGCAGTTCTTC.

The V gene is TRBV4-1, the J gene TRBJ2-3; no reliable D call. The CDR3 totals 13 residues. The ends were cut back, 0 bases at V and 3 bases at J, with 4 bases in the middle. Germline V gene lookup returns CDR1 MGHRA and CDR2 YSYEKL. CDR3 nucleotide sequence: TGCGCCAGCAGCCAAGATCTAACAGATACGCAGTATTTT. It yields the protein CASSQDLTDTQYF.

The sample holds a few counts of this clone. J is TRBJ1-2 and V is TRBV4-3; D is unclear. In germline, CDR1 is LGHNA, CDR2 YSLEER. With 6 bases removed from V and 3 bases from J, the gap between germline ends came to 17 bases. CDR3 length equals 15 residues. CDR3 coding DNA: TGCGCCAGCAGTTATGAGGGAGAACCCTACTATGGCTACACCTTC. This gives the protein CASSYEGEPYYGYTF.

V gene TRBV12-5 combines with J gene TRBJ2-1; 11 bases agree with TRBD1. The V gene end was trimmed by 6 bases and the J gene end by 6 bases; junction bases not matched to a gene: 4. Looked up from germline, CDR1 is LGHNT and CDR2 is FRNRAP. The CDR3 covers 14 residues. In nucleotides, the CDR3 is TGTGCTAGTGGGCGGACAGGGGGCTTCAATGAGCAGTTCTTC. It is translated as CASGRTGGFNEQFF.

The rearrangement uses TRBV11-3 and TRBJ2-1; a weak D match, TRBD1 (6 bases). CDR1 and CDR2 (germline): SGHNT, YENEEA. This CDR3 contains 14 residues. Between the trimmed V and J ends, which lost 5 bases and 12 bases, there was a span of 20 bases. The CDR3 sequence is CASSPTGNSDGQFF. CDR3 nucleotide sequence: TGTGCCAGCAGCCCCACAGGGAACTCAGATGGGCAGTTCTTC. The full variable domain, rest sourced from reference TRBV11-3 and TRBJ2-1, is EAGVVQSPRYKIIEKKQPVAFWCNPISGHNTLYWYLQNLGQGPELLIRYENEEAVDDSQLPKDRFSAERLKGVDSTLKIQPAELGDSAVYLCASSPTGNSDGQFFGPGTRLTVL.

This clone was observed a handful of times. The chain recombines TRBV21-1 with TRBJ2-3; no check of the table's D call, TRBD2, against the DNA was made. TRBV21-1 is reported as a pseudogene. CDR3 length: 17 residues. The DNA of the CDR3 is TGTGCCAGCAGCAAAGTTGGTCGCGGGGGGGCCGCAGATACGCAGTATTTT. It encodes CASSKVGRGGAADTQYF.

A word on this clone: At one of its ends the junction is not consistent with the germline gene, which may arise from a read error. The chain links TRBV9 to TRBJ1-1, with a tentative D call TRBD1 (6 bases). Germline V gene data show CDR1 as SGDLS and CDR2 as YYNGEE. The length of the CDR3 is 15 residues. The DNA for the CDR3 is TGTGCCAGCAGCGTAGCATGGTCCAGGGACACTGAAGCTTCCTTT. Translating gives CASSVAWSRDTEASF.

Turning to this clone: The junction departs from the called germline gene at one end, perhaps through a read error. The rearrangement joins TRBV7-9 to TRBJ2-5; the D gene is possibly TRBD1 (8 bases). There are 16 residues in the CDR3. CDR1 is SEHNR, CDR2 FQNEAQ, per germline (reference sequence). In DNA form, the CDR3 reads TGTTCCAGCAGCTTAGGCCCCACAGGGGGGGAAGAGACCCAGTACTTC. It encodes CSSSLGPTGGEETQYF.

Only one count was recorded for this clone. This rearrangement joins TRBV30 to TRBJ1-5; maybe TRBD1 (6 bases). The CDR3 loop spans 15 amino acids. Germline V gene lookup returns CDR1 GTSNPN and CDR2 SVGIG (reference sequence). Trimming cost V 1 base and J 2 bases, with 12 bases left between them. CDR3 DNA sequence: TGTGCCTGGAGTGATTTTCGGACAGGCAATCAGCCCCAGCATTTT. Protein: CAWSDFRTGNQPQHF.

This rearrangement joins TRBV4-3 to TRBJ2-5; 9 nucleotides agree with TRBD2. The J call may not be correct, given that the DNA end is closer to TRBJ2-7. Looked up from germline, CDR1 is LGHNA and CDR2 is YSLEER. This CDR3 has 15 amino acids. The CDR3 sequence is CASSQVGGGVYEQYF. As DNA, the CDR3 is TGCGCCAGCAGCCAAGTTGGCGGGGGGGTCTACGAGCAGTACTTC.